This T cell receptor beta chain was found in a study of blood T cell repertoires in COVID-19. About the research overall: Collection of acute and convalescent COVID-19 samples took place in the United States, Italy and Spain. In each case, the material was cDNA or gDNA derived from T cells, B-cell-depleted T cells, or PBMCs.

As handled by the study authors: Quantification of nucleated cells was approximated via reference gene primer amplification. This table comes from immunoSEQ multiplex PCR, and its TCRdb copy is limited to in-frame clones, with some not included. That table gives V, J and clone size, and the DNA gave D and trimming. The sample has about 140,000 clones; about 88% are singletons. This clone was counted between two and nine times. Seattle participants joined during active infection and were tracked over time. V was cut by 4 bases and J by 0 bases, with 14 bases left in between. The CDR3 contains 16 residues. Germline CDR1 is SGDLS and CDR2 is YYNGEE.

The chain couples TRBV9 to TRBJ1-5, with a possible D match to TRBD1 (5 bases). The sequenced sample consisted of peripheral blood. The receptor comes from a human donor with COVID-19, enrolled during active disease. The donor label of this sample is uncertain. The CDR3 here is CASSPGGGDSNQPQHF. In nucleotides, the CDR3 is TGTGCCAGCAGCCCGGGGGGAGGCGATAGCAATCAGCCCCAGCATTTT.